This T cell receptor (beta chain) was retrieved from a study of control samples from healthy donors and cancer patients. V lost 4 bases to trimming and J lost 2 bases, with 21 bases between them. The germline CDR1 and CDR2 sequences are SGHNT and YYREEE (reference sequence). This CDR3 has 17 residues. Sequencing was performed with immunoSEQ multiplex PCR; in TCRdb, only in-frame clones are kept and a portion is missing. The table includes about 150,000 clones, approximately 94% detected once. This receptor was taken from a middle-aged woman in good health. This chain uses TRBV5-4 with TRBJ1-1; no definite D call. Sequenced input: blood. The CDR3 DNA is TGTGCCAGCAGCCCCGTGGGAAGTCGAGTGCTTAACACTGAAGCTTTCTTT. Translating gives CASSPVGSRVLNTEAFF.